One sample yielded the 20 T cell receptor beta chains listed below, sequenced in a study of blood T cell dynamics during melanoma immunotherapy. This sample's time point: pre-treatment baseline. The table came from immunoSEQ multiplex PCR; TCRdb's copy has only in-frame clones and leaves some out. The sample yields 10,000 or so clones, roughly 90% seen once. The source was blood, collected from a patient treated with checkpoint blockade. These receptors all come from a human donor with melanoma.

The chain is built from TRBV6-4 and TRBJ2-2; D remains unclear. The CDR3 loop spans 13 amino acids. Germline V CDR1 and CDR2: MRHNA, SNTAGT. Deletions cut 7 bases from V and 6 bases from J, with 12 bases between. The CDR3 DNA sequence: TGTGCCAGCAACGTCCCCGTGTCCGGGGAGCTGTTTTTT. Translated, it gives CASNVPVSGELFF.

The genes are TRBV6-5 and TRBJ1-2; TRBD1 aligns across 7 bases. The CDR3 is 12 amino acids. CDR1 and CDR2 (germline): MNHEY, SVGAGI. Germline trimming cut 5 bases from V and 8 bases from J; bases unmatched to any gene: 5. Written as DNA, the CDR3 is TGTGCCAGCAGTACGACAGGGCGAGGCTACACCTTC. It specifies CASSTTGRGYTF.

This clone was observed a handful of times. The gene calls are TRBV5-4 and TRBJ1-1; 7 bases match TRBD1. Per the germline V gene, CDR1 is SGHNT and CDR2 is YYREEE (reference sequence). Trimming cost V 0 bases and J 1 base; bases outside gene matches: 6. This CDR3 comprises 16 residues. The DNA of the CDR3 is TGTGCCAGCAGCTTGGCCAGTAGGGGGCCGAACACTGAAGCTTTCTTT. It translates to CASSLASRGPNTEAFF.

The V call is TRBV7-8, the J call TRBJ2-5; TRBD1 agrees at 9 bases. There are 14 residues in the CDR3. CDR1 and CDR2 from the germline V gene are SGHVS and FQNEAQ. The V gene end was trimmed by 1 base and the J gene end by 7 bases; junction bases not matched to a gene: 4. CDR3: CASSLVQGATTQYF. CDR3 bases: TGTGCCAGCAGCTTAGTACAGGGGGCGACGACCCAGTACTTC.

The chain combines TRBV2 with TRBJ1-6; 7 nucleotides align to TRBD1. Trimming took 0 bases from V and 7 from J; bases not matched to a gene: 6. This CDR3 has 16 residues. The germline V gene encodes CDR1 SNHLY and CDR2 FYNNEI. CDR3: CASSEARGTENSPLHF. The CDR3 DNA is TGTGCCAGCAGTGAAGCGCGTGGGACAGAGAATTCACCCCTCCACTTT.

CDR3 sequence (DNA): TGTGCCTGGAAGTTCGGATCCTACAATGAGCAGTTCTTC. Translating gives CAWKFGSYNEQFF. The gene calls are TRBV30 and TRBJ2-1, with D unresolved. This CDR3 is built from 13 residues. V lost 4 bases to trimming and J lost 1 base, with 8 bases between them. Germline V gene sequence: CDR1 GTSNPN, CDR2 SVGIG (reference sequence).

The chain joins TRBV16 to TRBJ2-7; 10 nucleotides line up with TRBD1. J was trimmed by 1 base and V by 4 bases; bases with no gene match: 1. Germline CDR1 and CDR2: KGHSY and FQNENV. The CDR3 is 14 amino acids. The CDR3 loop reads CASSPGQGSYEQYF. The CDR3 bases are TGTGCCAGCAGCCCGGGACAGGGGTCCTACGAGCAGTACTTC. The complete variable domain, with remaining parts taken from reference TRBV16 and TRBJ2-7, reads GEEVAQTPKHLVRGEGQKAKLYCAPIKGHSYVFWYQQVLKNEFKFLISFQNENVFDETGMPKERFSAKCLPNSPCSLEIQATKLEDSAVYFCASSPGQGSYEQYFGPGTRLTVT.

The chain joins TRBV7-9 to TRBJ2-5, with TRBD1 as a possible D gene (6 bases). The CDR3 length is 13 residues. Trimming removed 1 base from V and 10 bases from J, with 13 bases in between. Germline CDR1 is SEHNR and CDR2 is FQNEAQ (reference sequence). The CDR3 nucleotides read TGTGCCAGCAGCTTAGAGGCGAGCAGGGGCCAGTACTTC. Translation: CASSLEASRGQYF.

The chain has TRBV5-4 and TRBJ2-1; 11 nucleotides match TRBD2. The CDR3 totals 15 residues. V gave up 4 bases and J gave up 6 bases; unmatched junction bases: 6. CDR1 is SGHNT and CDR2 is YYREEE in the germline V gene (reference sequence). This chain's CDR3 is CASSVSGGAGNEQFF. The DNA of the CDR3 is TGTGCCAGCAGCGTTAGCGGGGGGGCCGGCAATGAGCAGTTCTTC.

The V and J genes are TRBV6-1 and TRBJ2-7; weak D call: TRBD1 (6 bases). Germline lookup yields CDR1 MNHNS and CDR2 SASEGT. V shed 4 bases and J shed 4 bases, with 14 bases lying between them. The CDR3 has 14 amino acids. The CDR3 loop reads CASSGPGTFYEQYF. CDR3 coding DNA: TGTGCCAGCAGTGGACCCGGGACATTTTACGAGCAGTACTTC.

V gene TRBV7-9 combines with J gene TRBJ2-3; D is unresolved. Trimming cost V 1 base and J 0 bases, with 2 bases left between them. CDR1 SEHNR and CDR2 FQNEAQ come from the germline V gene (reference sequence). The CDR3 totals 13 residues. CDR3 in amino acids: CASSLGSTDTQYF. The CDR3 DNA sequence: TGTGCCAGCAGCTTAGGCAGCACAGATACGCAGTATTTT.

The CDR3 protein is CASSQRPGAQGTEAFF. In DNA, the CDR3 is TGCGCCAGCAGCCAACGTCCCGGGGCCCAAGGCACTGAAGCTTTCTTT. The chain joins TRBV5-1 to TRBJ1-1; a possible D gene is TRBD1 (5 bases). The CDR3 totals 16 residues. V lost 4 bases and J lost 4, with 20 bases in between. Germline CDR1 is SGHRS and CDR2 is YFSETQ.

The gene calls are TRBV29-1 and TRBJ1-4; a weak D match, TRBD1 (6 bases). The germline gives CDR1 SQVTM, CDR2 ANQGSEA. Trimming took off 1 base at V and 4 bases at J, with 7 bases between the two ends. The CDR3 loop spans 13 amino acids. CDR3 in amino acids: CSVEGTVNEKLFF. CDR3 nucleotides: TGCAGCGTTGAAGGGACAGTTAATGAAAAACTGTTTTTT.

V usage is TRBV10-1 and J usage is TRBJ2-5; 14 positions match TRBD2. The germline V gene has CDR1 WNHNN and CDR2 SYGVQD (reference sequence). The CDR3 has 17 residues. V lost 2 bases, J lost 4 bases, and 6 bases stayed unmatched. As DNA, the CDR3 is TGCGCCAGCAGTGAGCGGGGGACTAGCGGGAGTGGAGAGACCCAGTACTTC. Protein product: CASSERGTSGSGETQYF.

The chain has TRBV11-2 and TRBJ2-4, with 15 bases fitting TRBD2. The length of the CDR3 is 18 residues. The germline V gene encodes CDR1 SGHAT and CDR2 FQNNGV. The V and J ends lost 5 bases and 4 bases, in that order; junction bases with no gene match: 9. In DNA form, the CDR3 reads TGTGCCAGCAGCCCTGGACTAGCGGGGGGGTGGAGTAAAAACATTCAGTACTTC. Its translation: CASSPGLAGGWSKNIQYF.

CDR3 region: CASGAGERPYTDTQYF. CDR3 coding DNA: TGTGCCAGCGGGGCCGGCGAGCGGCCTTACACAGATACGCAGTATTTT. V and J are TRBV2 and TRBJ2-3, with D perhaps TRBD1 or TRBD2 (5 bases each). The germline V gene encodes CDR1 SNHLY and CDR2 FYNNEI. Trimming left V 8 bases short and J 2 bases short, with 20 bases between. The CDR3 contains 16 residues.

The CDR3 loop reads CASSLSGQGLNEQFF. The CDR3, as DNA: TGCGCCAGCAGCTTGTCGGGACAGGGCCTAAATGAGCAGTTCTTC. The rearrangement links TRBV5-1 to TRBJ2-1; TRBD1 matches 9 bases. Germline CDR1 reads SGHRS; CDR2 reads YFSETQ. J gave up 7 bases and V 1 base, and 6 bases lay outside the gene matches. The CDR3 contains 15 residues. Full variable domain (missing parts from reference TRBV5-1 and TRBJ2-1): KAGVTQTPRYLIKTRGQQVTLSCSPISGHRSVSWYQQTPGQGLQFLFEYFSETQRNKGNFPGRFSGRQFSNSRSEMNVSTLELGDSALYLCASSLSGQGLNEQFFGPGTRLTVL.

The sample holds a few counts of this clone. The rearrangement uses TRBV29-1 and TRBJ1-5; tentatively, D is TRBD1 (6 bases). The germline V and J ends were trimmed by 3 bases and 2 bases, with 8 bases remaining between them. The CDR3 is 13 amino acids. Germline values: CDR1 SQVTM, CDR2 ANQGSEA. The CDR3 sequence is CSVDEGGNQPQHF. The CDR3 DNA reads TGCAGCGTTGACGAGGGGGGCAATCAGCCCCAGCATTTT.

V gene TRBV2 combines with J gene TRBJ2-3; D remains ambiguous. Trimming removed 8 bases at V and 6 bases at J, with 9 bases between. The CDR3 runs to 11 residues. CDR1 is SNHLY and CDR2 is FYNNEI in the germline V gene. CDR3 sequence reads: CASCQADTQYF. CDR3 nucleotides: TGTGCCAGCTGCCAAGCCGATACGCAGTATTTT.

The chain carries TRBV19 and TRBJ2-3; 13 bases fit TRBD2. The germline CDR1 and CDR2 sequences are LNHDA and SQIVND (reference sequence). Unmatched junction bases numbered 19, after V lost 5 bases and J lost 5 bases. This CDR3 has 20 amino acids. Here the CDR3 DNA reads TGTGCCAGTAGTTCCCTCAAGTGGACTAGCGGGAGCCTAGTAGAAGATACGCAGTATTTT. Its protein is CASSSLKWTSGSLVEDTQYF.